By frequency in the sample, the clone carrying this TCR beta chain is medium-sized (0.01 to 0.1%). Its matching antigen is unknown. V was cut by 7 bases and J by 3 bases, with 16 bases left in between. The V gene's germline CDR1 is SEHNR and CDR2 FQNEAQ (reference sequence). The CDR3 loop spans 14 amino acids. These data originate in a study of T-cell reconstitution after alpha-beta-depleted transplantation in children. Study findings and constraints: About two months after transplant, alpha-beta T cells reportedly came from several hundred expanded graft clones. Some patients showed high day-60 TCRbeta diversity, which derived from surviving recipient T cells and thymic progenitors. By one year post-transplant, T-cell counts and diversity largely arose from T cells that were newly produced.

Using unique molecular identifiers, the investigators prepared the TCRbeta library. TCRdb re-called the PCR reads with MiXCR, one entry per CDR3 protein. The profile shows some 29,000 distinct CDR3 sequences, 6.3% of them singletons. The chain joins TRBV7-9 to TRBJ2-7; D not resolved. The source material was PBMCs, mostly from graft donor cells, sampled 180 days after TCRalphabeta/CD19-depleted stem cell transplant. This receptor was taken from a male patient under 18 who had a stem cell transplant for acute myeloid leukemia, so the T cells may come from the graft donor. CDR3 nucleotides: TGTGCCAGCACCGAGACGGCACAGAACTACGAGCAGTACTTC. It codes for CASTETAQNYEQYF.